The rows below give T cell receptor beta chains drawn from one sample of a study of cytomegalovirus exposure and HLA in healthy donors. The protocol was immunoSEQ multiplex PCR, while the TCRdb copy is restricted to in-frame clones and leaves out a portion. The repertoire consists of about 150,000 clones, with approximately 81% occurring once and the leading ten covering over 2.5%. Sample: PBMCs. Receptors were obtained from a man aged 25-45 years in good health and CMV-seropositive. The CDR3 runs from the conserved cysteine through the conserved F or W. A D gene is named only where the DNA matches it firmly. Size is stated for part of the rows, as once, few or many counts, or as a class when the clone is expanded.

clone_size: -
d_call: TRBD2
j_call: TRBJ2-2
v_call: TRBV5-6
cdr3_nt: TGTGCCAGCAGTTTAACTCTGGGACTAGCAGATTTCACCGGGGAGCTGTTTTTT
cdr3_aa: CASSLTLGLADFTGELFF

clone_size: few
d_call: -
j_call: TRBJ1-1
v_call: TRBV11-2
cdr3_nt: TGTGCCAGCAGCCGACACTTACCAGGGGAAGGGATGAACACTGAAGCTTTCTTT
cdr3_aa: CASSRHLPGEGMNTEAFF

clone_size: -
d_call: TRBD2
j_call: TRBJ2-1
v_call: TRBV4-3
cdr3_nt: TGCGCCAGCAGCCAACTTCTACTAGCGCCAAGGGGCAATGAGCAGTTCTTC
cdr3_aa: CASSQLLLAPRGNEQFF

clone_size: few
d_call: -
j_call: TRBJ1-5
v_call: TRBV4-1
cdr3_nt: TGCGCCAGCAGCCCAGACTTCGACAGAGCTAGCGATCAGCCCCAGCATTTT
cdr3_aa: CASSPDFDRASDQPQHF

clone_size: -
d_call: TRBD1
j_call: TRBJ2-7
v_call: TRBV11-2
cdr3_nt: TGTGCCAGCAGCTTAGAGACAGGGTGGGGCTACGAGCAGTACTTC
cdr3_aa: CASSLETGWGYEQYF

clone_size: few
d_call: -
j_call: TRBJ2-2
v_call: TRBV7-9
cdr3_nt: TGTGCCAGCAGCTTAGGGGCAAAGAACACCGGGGAGCTGTTTTTT
cdr3_aa: CASSLGAKNTGELFF

clone_size: few
d_call: TRBD1
j_call: TRBJ2-7
v_call: TRBV5-4
cdr3_nt: TGTGCCAGCAGCAAAGGGACAGACGGCTACGAGCAGTACTTC
cdr3_aa: CASSKGTDGYEQYF

clone_size: -
d_call: TRBD1
j_call: TRBJ2-1
v_call: TRBV5-4
cdr3_nt: TGTGCCAGCAGCAAGGACAGGGGGAATGAGCAGTTCTTC
cdr3_aa: CASSKDRGNEQFF

clone_size: -
d_call: -
j_call: TRBJ2-3
v_call: TRBV18
cdr3_nt: TGTGCCAGCTCACCAGCACTAGCAGGCACAGATACGCAGTATTTT
cdr3_aa: CASSPALAGTDTQYF

clone_size: -
d_call: -
j_call: TRBJ1-1
v_call: TRBV20-1
cdr3_nt: TGCAGTGCCGGGGGGGACACTGAAGCTTTCTTT
cdr3_aa: CSAGGDTEAFF